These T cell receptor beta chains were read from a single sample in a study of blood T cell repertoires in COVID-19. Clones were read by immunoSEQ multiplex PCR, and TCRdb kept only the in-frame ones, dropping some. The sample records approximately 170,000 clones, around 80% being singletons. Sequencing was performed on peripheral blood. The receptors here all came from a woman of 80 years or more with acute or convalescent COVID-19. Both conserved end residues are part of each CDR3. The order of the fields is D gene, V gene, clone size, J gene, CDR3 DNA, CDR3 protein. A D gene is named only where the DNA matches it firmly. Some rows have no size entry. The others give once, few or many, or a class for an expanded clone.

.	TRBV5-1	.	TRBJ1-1	TGCGCCAGCAGCCAAGGGACTACTCTGAACACTGAAGCTTTCTTT	CASSQGTTLNTEAFF
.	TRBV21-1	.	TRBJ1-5	TGTGCCAGCAGCAAAGCGCTTCAGGACAATCAGCCCCAGCATTTT	CASSKALQDNQPQHF
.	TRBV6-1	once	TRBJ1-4	TGTGCCAGCAGCCTAGACCGTGGCGGTAATGAAAAACTGTTTTTT	CASSLDRGGNEKLFF
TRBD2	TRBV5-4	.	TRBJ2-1	TGTGCCAGCAGCTCCCCTAGCGGGAGTACGGATGAGCAGTTCTTC	CASSSPSGSTDEQFF
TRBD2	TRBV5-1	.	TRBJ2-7	TGCGCCAGCAGTCGGTCTAGCGGGAGTTTCTCCTACGAGCAGTACTTC	CASSRSSGSFSYEQYF
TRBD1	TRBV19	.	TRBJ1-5	TGTGCCAGTAGCTCCCTCGGGGCCGGGACAGGAAGACTTAGCAATCAGCCCCAGCATTTT	CASSSLGAGTGRLSNQPQHF
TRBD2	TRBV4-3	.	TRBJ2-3	TGCGCCAGCAGCCACCGGGCAACTAGCGGGGGGGCTGGTACGCAGTATTTT	CASSHRATSGGAGTQYF
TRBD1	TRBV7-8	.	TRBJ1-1	TGTGCCAGCAGCTTAGCTTCTGCAGGGGGGATTCCTACTGAAGCTTTCTTT	CASSLASAGGIPTEAFF
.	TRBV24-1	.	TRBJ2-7	TGTGCCACCAGTGATAACTACCGGACCTACGAGCAGTACTTC	CATSDNYRTYEQYF
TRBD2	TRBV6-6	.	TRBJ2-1	TGTGCCAGCACCAATAGCGGGAGACTTAATGAGCAGTTCTTC	CASTNSGRLNEQFF
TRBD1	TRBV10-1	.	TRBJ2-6	TGCGCCAGCAGTGATCGGTCGACCAGCGGGACAGGGTCTGGGGCCAACGTCCTGACTTTC	CASSDRSTSGTGSGANVLTF
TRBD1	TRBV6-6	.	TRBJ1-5	TGTGCCAGCAGCTTACTCCCGGGACAGGGCGATCAGCCCCAGCATTTT	CASSLLPGQGDQPQHF
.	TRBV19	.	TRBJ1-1	TGTGCCAGCAGTACGCGGGGAGAGGGAATGAACACTGAAGCTTTCTTT	CASSTRGEGMNTEAFF
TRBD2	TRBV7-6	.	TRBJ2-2	TGTGCCAGCAGCCTTTCCGGGGGGGCTATCGGGGAGCTGTTTTTT	CASSLSGGAIGELFF
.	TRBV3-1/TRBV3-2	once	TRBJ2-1	TGTGCCAGCAGCCAACCCACAGGGTATGAGCAGTTCTTC	CASSQPTGYEQFF
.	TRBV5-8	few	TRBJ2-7	TGTGCCAGCAGCTTGACCCTGAGCTACGAGCAGTACTTC	CASSLTLSYEQYF
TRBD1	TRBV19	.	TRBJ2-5	TGTGCCAGTAGTACGGGACAGGGAGGAGGAGAGACCCAGTACTTC	CASSTGQGGGETQYF
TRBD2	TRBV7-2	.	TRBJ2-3	TGTGCCAGCAGCTTTTTCGGGGGGGCAGCAGATACGCAGTATTTT	CASSFFGGAADTQYF
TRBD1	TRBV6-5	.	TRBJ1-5	TGTGCCACGGGACAGGGGGTCCAGCCCCAGCATTTT	CATGQGVQPQHF
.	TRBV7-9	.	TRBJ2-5	TGTGCCAGCAGCCCCTGGGGGGAGACTCTCCCACAAGAGACCCAGTACTTC	CASSPWGETLPQETQYF
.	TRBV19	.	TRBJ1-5	TGTGCCAGTAGTATAGCCTCGGGATCGGGCAATCAGCCCCAGCATTTT	CASSIASGSGNQPQHF
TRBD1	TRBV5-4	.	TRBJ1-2	TGTGCCAGCAGCAGTCGGACAGGGCTCTATGGCTACACCTTC	CASSSRTGLYGYTF
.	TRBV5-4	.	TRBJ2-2	TGTGCCAGCAGGACTCGCGGGGATGGCGGGGAGCTGTTTTTT	CASRTRGDGGELFF
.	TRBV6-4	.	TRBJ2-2	TGTGCCAGCAGTGTACGGGATGCGGGGGAGCTGTTTTTT	CASSVRDAGELFF
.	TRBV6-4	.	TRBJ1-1	TGTGCCAGCAGCGCCGCGGGGGATCGTGAAGCTTTCTTT	CASSAAGDREAFF
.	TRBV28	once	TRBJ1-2	TGTGCCAGCAGTTTTGAGCCCCCATATGGCTACACCTTC	CASSFEPPYGYTF
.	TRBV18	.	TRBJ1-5	TGTGCCAGCTCATTCCAGGGGAGAGGCAATCAGCCCCAGCATTTT	CASSFQGRGNQPQHF
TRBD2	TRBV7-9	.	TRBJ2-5	TGTGCCAGCAGCTTAGAAGGGACTAGCGGGGTTCCGGAGACCCAGTACTTC	CASSLEGTSGVPETQYF
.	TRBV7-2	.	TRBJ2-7	TGTGCCAGCAGCTTGCGCCGGGACTTCTCCTACGAGCAGTACTTC	CASSLRRDFSYEQYF
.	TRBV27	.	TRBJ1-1	TGTGCCAGCTGGAAGACAGCGAACACTGAAGCTTTCTTT	CASWKTANTEAFF